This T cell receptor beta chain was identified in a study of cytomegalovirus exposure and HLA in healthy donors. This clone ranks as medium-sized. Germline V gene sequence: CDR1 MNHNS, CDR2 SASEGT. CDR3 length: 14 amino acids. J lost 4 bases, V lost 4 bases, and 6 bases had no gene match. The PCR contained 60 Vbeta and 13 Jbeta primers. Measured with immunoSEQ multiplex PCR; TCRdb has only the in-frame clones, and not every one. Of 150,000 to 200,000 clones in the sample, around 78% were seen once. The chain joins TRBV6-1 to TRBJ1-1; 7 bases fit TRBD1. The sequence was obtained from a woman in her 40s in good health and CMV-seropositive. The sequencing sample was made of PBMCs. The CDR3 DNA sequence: TGTGCCAGCAGTGGGAGGGGGCGGATCACTGAAGCTTTCTTT. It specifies CASSGRGRITEAFF.